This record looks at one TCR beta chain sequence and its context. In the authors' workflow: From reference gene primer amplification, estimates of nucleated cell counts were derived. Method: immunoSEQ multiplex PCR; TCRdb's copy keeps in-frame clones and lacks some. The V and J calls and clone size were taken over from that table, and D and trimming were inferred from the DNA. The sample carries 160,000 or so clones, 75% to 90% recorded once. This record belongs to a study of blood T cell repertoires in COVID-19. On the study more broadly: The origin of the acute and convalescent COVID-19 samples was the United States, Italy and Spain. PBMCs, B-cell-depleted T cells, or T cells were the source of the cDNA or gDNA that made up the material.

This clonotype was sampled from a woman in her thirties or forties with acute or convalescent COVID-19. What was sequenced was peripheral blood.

The CDR3 loop is CASSSGTSGADTQYF. Here the CDR3 DNA reads TGCGCCAGCAGCTCGGGGACTAGCGGGGCAGATACGCAGTATTTT. The V and J genes are TRBV5-1 and TRBJ2-3; 13 bases line up with TRBD2. This CDR3 spans 15 amino acids. Germline CDR1 reads SGHRS; CDR2 reads YFSETQ. V trimming: 3 bases; J trimming: 4 bases; junction bases outside the gene matches: 2.